This T cell receptor (beta chain) was profiled in a study of cytotoxic CD8 clonotypes in ibrutinib-treated CLL. Study information: Among responders, some 25 were partial and 2 complete; after median roughly 70 months, 14 stayed remitted and approximately 12 progressed. A mean of around 270,000 productive templates and over 85,000 productive rearrangements was obtained per sample.

Study-wide findings and caveats: Different sampling times were used for sustained-remission and progressing patients.

The CDR3 runs 11 residues. Trimming cost V 7 bases and J 5 bases; bases outside gene matches: 1. Germline-derived CDR1 and CDR2 are LNHDA and SQIVND (reference sequence). Libraries were prepared by immunoSEQ multiplex PCR; TCRdb keeps only in-frame clonotypes and omits some of them. This sample has around 70,000 clones; less than 95% occur once, and the top ten carry roughly 3%. A word on this clone: The antigen remains undetermined.

The clonotype was recovered from a human donor with chronic lymphocytic leukemia. This chain joins TRBV19 and TRBJ2-7; 8 bases are shared with TRBD1. This sample comprised PBMCs, obtained after 12 months of ibrutinib treatment. Here the CDR3 reads CASTDRDEQYF. CDR3 DNA: TGTGCCAGTACGGACAGGGACGAGCAGTACTTC.